The present TCR beta chain was sequenced within a study of OX40 agonist ivuxolimab in advanced cancers. Study observations and caveats: Among T cells, CD8+ cells averaged more expanded clones than CD4+ cells.

The CDR3 is 14 amino acids. Germline V CDR1 and CDR2: MDHEN, SYDVKM. Trimming took off 4 bases at V and 7 bases at J, with 13 bases between the two ends. Turning to this clone: The antigen is undetermined.

The table came from immunoSEQ multiplex PCR; TCRdb's copy has only in-frame clones and leaves some out. The repertoire holds tens of thousands of clones, with just over 85% as singletons. The clonotype originates from an adult with an advanced solid tumor such as melanoma, head and neck, liver or kidney cancer. The chain links TRBV28 to TRBJ1-4, with D unclear. The input for sequencing was CD4+ or CD8+ T cells sorted from blood, taken in a trial of the OX40 agonist ivuxolimab. CDR3 sequence: CASSWETRSEKLFF. DNA for the CDR3: TGTGCCAGCAGTTGGGAAACACGGAGTGAAAAACTGTTTTTT.